These 23 T cell receptor beta chains were all obtained from the same sample, sequenced in a study of blood T cell repertoires in COVID-19. Repertoires were generated with immunoSEQ multiplex PCR, while TCRdb's copy carries only in-frame clones and drops some. This sample has about 55,000 clones, with approximately 89% found just once. Sequenced: peripheral blood. The source is a human donor in a cohort sampled during active COVID-19.

The chain links TRBV2 to TRBJ1-5; a possible D gene is TRBD1 (6 bases). V lost 7 bases, J lost 3 bases, and 16 bases lay in between. The CDR3 runs 15 residues. The germline V gene has CDR1 SNHLY and CDR2 FYNNEI. For the CDR3, the DNA is TGTGCCAGCAAGGGGGGGCAGGGGTCCAATCAGCCCCAGCATTTT. Translated: CASKGGQGSNQPQHF.

The V call is TRBV5-1, the J call TRBJ1-2; a possible D gene is TRBD1 (6 bases). Germline V gives CDR1 SGHRS, CDR2 YFSETQ. The CDR3 has 15 amino acids. V was trimmed by 7 bases and J by 8 bases, leaving 24 bases between them. CDR3 protein: CASSIPTGTPAGYTF. CDR3 nucleotide sequence: TGCGCCAGCTCTATTCCGACCGGGACACCGGCGGGCTACACCTTC.

The sample holds a few counts of this clone. CDR3 DNA: TGCGCCAGCAGCCGTGCGCATCCGGAGACAGATACGCAGTATTTT. This codes for CASSRAHPETDTQYF. This chain uses TRBV5-1 with TRBJ2-3; unclear D gene. Germline CDR1 reads SGHRS; CDR2 reads YFSETQ. This CDR3 is built from 15 residues. The V end was cut by 4 bases, the J end by 3 bases, with 15 bases between.

V gene TRBV5-1 combines with J gene TRBJ1-6; D remains unclear. Per germline, CDR1 SGHRS and CDR2 YFSETQ. This CDR3 spans 14 amino acids. V shed 0 bases and J shed 7 bases, with 8 bases lying between them. In DNA, the CDR3 is TGCGCCAGCAGCTTGGGGACGGGAAATTCACCCCTCCACTTT. Translating gives CASSLGTGNSPLHF.

The CDR3 sequence: CASSGDTYEQYF. The CDR3 DNA reads as TGTGCCAGCTCGGGAGATACCTACGAGCAGTACTTC. This chain uses TRBV12-3 or TRBV12-4 with TRBJ2-7, with D maybe TRBD2 (6 bases). Trimming cost V 8 bases and J 2 bases, with 10 bases left between them. The CDR3 is 12 residues long.

The genes are TRBV2 and TRBJ2-7; 7 positions match TRBD1. Germline V lookup: CDR1 SNHLY, CDR2 FYNNEI. The V and J ends lost 2 bases and 2 bases, in that order; junction bases with no gene match: 6. CDR3 length: 15 residues. The CDR3 reads CASSEWGTEAYEQYF. The CDR3 nucleotides read TGTGCCAGCAGTGAATGGGGGACAGAAGCCTACGAGCAGTACTTC.

The rearrangement uses TRBV18 and TRBJ2-7, with D maybe TRBD2 (5 bases). Germline CDR1 and CDR2: KGHSH and LQKENI. This CDR3 region has 14 residues. V lost 5 bases and J lost 3, with 14 bases in between. CDR3 sequence: CASSGREKGYEQYF. The CDR3 nucleotides read TGTGCCAGCTCAGGACGGGAAAAGGGCTACGAGCAGTACTTC.

This sequence joins TRBV3-1 (or the pseudogene TRBV3-2) and TRBJ1-2, with D perhaps matching TRBD1 (6 bases). CDR1 is LGHDT and CDR2 is YNNKEL in the germline V gene (reference sequence). V lost 3 bases to trimming and J lost 0 bases, with 14 bases between them. CDR3 length: 16 residues. The CDR3 is CASSQDSALANYGYTF. CDR3 nucleotide sequence: TGTGCCAGCAGCCAGGACAGTGCCTTAGCTAACTATGGCTACACCTTC.

The V gene is TRBV10-1, the J gene TRBJ2-7; possible D gene TRBD2, 5 bases. V was shortened by 0 bases and J by 4 bases, with 13 bases between the two germline ends. This CDR3 spans 15 amino acids. CDR1 is WNHNN and CDR2 is SYGVQD in the germline V gene (reference sequence). The CDR3 sequence is CASSESSGYPYEQYF. Here the CDR3 DNA reads TGCGCCAGCAGTGAGTCGAGCGGTTACCCTTACGAGCAGTACTTC.

J is TRBJ1-5 and V is TRBV6-1, with 8 positions matching TRBD1. Trimming removed 3 bases from V and 0 bases from J; junction bases left unmatched: 7. Germline V gene data show CDR1 as MNHNS and CDR2 as SASEGT. This CDR3 region has 17 residues. CDR3 region: CASSEPGQVISNQPQHF. The CDR3 DNA sequence: TGTGCCAGCAGTGAGCCGGGACAGGTTATTAGCAATCAGCCCCAGCATTTT.

The genes are TRBV19 and TRBJ2-7; tentative D call: TRBD1 (6 bases). Per the germline V gene, CDR1 is LNHDA and CDR2 is SQIVND (reference sequence). This CDR3 contains 17 residues. Trimming took 3 bases from V and 2 from J, leaving 20 bases between them. CDR3 bases: TGTGCCAGTAGTATCGAGGGTCAGGGACACGGAACCTACGAGCAGTACTTC. Protein product: CASSIEGQGHGTYEQYF.

The chain couples TRBV6-4 to TRBJ1-2; D not certain. The CDR3 has 15 amino acids. Per the germline V gene, CDR1 is MRHNA and CDR2 is SNTAGT. Between the trimmed V and J ends, which lost 5 bases and 7 bases, there was a span of 20 bases. The CDR3 DNA reads as TGTGCCAGCAGTATCGGAGTGGGAGATCGTCGTGGCTACACCTTC. Protein: CASSIGVGDRRGYTF.

This clone showed up just once. The chain carries TRBV27 and TRBJ1-5; the D gene is possibly TRBD1 (5 bases). The CDR3 runs to 15 residues. CDR1 MNHEY and CDR2 SMNVEV come from the germline V gene (reference sequence). V lost 4 bases and J 1 base, leaving 11 bases between the germline ends. CDR3 sequence (DNA): TGTGCCAGCAGTTCACTCGGGGGGAGCAATCAGCCCCAGCATTTT. The encoded protein is CASSSLGGSNQPQHF.

The rearrangement links TRBV5-1 to TRBJ2-3, with D maybe TRBD2 (5 bases). Trimming shortened V by 0 bases and J by 10 bases, and 12 bases separated the two germline ends. CDR1 SGHRS and CDR2 YFSETQ come from the germline V gene. The CDR3 contains 13 residues. CDR3 residues: CASSLGTSNPQYF. CDR3 coding DNA: TGCGCCAGCAGCTTGGGAACTAGTAATCCGCAGTATTTT.

This clone appeared a few times. The chain couples TRBV7-9 to TRBJ1-2; 8 bases match TRBD1. CDR3 size: 13 residues. V was clipped by 9 bases and J by 8 bases; unmatched bases: 11. CDR1 and CDR2 (germline): SEHNR, FQNEAQ (reference sequence). Here the CDR3 reads CASIDQGAAGYTF. The CDR3 DNA is TGTGCCAGTATTGATCAGGGGGCCGCGGGCTACACCTTC.

The V call is TRBV7-8, the J call TRBJ2-1; 8 bases are shared with TRBD2. The CDR3 loop spans 17 amino acids. Germline CDR1 reads SGHVS; CDR2 reads FQNEAQ. After removal of 1 base from V and 2 bases from J, the junction contained 7 bases not matched to a gene. This CDR3 reads CASSLGVLAVPYNEQFF. CDR3 DNA sequence: TGTGCCAGCAGCTTAGGGGTACTAGCGGTGCCCTACAATGAGCAGTTCTTC.

The rearrangement links TRBV3-1 (or the pseudogene TRBV3-2) to TRBJ1-1; unclear D gene. This CDR3 contains 19 residues. V lost 4 bases, J lost 0 bases, and 24 bases lay in between. CDR1 and CDR2 (germline): LGHDT, YNNKEL (reference sequence). Written as DNA, the CDR3 is TGTGCCAGCAGCCCGTGGGTAGGAGGGTGGACCGATATGAACACTGAAGCTTTCTTT. This codes for CASSPWVGGWTDMNTEAFF.

This chain uses TRBV19 with TRBJ1-2; TRBD1 aligns across 7 bases. Germline CDR1 is LNHDA and CDR2 is SQIVND (reference sequence). This CDR3 has 15 residues. V lost 5 bases and J lost 5; bases outside the gene matches: 11. DNA for the CDR3: TGTGCCAGTAGTCCGGGACAGCCGGTAGCTTATGGCTACACCTTC. The encoded protein is CASSPGQPVAYGYTF.

The genes are TRBV5-6 and TRBJ1-6; 7 bases match TRBD1. V lost 4 bases, J lost 7 bases, and 11 bases stayed unmatched. Per germline, CDR1 SGHDT and CDR2 YYEEEE. CDR3 size: 16 residues. The CDR3: CASSLEGATQNSPLHF. DNA for the CDR3: TGTGCCAGCAGCCTCGAGGGGGCCACTCAGAATTCACCCCTCCACTTT.

V gene TRBV5-5 combines with J gene TRBJ1-2; TRBD1 aligns across 8 bases. V shed 4 bases, J shed 6 bases, and the junction held 8 bases outside the gene matches. This CDR3 comprises 14 residues. Germline V gene data show CDR1 as SGHKS and CDR2 as YYEKEE (reference sequence). The CDR3 DNA reads as TGTGCCAGCAGCACACACCAGGGGGCTGATGGCTACACCTTC. Translating it yields CASSTHQGADGYTF.

V is TRBV20-1 and J is TRBJ1-3; D is ambiguous. Germline V gives CDR1 DFQATT, CDR2 SNEGSKA (reference sequence). The CDR3 sequence is 11 residues long. Here the CDR3 reads CRAASGNTIYF. In nucleotides, the CDR3 is TGCAGGGCGGCTTCTGGAAACACCATATATTTT.

The chain has TRBV3-1 (or the pseudogene TRBV3-2) and TRBJ1-2, with D possibly matching TRBD1 (5 bases). This CDR3 is built from 14 residues. Trimming pared 7 bases from V and 4 bases from J, leaving 16 bases between. Per germline, CDR1 LGHDT and CDR2 YNNKEL (reference sequence). CDR3 nucleotides: TGTGCCAGCAACCAGCGGGGAGGGACCTATGGCTACACCTTC. This gives the protein CASNQRGGTYGYTF.

This clone was observed a handful of times. This chain joins TRBV7-3 and TRBJ2-2, with a tentative D call TRBD1 (5 bases). V was shortened by 2 bases and J by 7 bases, with 11 bases between the two germline ends. This CDR3 has 14 residues. Germline assignment: CDR1 SGHTA and CDR2 FQGTGA. For the CDR3, the DNA is TGTGCCAGCAGCTTACTGGGGCTCAACGGGGAGCTGTTTTTT. Translated: CASSLLGLNGELFF.